This record concerns one T cell receptor beta chain sequence. Its target is unknown. The data derive from a study of neoadjuvant nivolumab and ipilimumab in lung cancer. Overall study: The combination arm added day-1 ipilimumab 1 mg/kg to nivolumab 3 mg/kg on days 1, 15, 29.

This table comes from immunoSEQ multiplex PCR, and its TCRdb copy is limited to in-frame clones, with some not included. Here the sample spans 9,600 or so clones, 77% being singletons. Overall study findings and caveats: TCR richness and clonality were higher in tumors than adjacent uninvolved lung. TCR clonality did not significantly correlate with pathologic tumor regression. Higher pretherapy blood TCR richness went with higher resected-tumor richness.

Sequencing was performed on tumor tissue, taken after neoadjuvant nivolumab, alone or with ipilimumab, at or shortly before surgery. The clonotype comes from an adult with non-small cell lung cancer.

CDR3 DNA sequence: TGCGCCAGCAGCTTGCGGATTGGGGCGAACACCGGGGAGCTGTTTTTT. Translated, it gives CASSLRIGANTGELFF. This sequence joins TRBV5-1 and TRBJ2-2; D uncertain. V dropped 1 base and J dropped 0 bases, with 10 bases sitting between them. Germline CDR1 and CDR2: SGHRS and YFSETQ. This CDR3 has 16 residues.